A selection of T cell receptor beta chains follows, all from one sample in a study of blood T cell repertoires in COVID-19. Sequenced by immunoSEQ multiplex PCR; TCRdb stores in-frame clones only, minus some. The sample carries 110,000 to 150,000 clones, nearly 85% recorded once. The specimen sequenced was peripheral blood. These TCRs come from a human donor in a cohort sampled during active COVID-19. Each CDR3 is given with its conserved first and last residue. The order of the fields is D gene, J gene, clone size, V gene, CDR3 protein, CDR3 DNA. A D gene is named only where the DNA matches it firmly. Not all rows give a size; the values are once, few, many and, for expanded clones, a class.

>NA|TRBJ1-5|NA|TRBV7-2
CASSFSQGQPQHF
TGTGCCAGCAGCTTTTCCCAGGGTCAGCCCCAGCATTTT
>NA|TRBJ1-4|NA|TRBV19
CASSSGGTTNEKLFF
TGTGCCAGTAGTTCCGGGGGAACAACTAATGAAAAACTGTTTTTT
>NA|TRBJ2-2|NA|TRBV18
CASSQRRDTVNTGELFF
TGTGCCAGCTCCCAACGCCGGGACACAGTGAACACCGGGGAGCTGTTTTTT
>TRBD2|TRBJ2-2|NA|TRBV9
CASSTGLAITGELFF
TGTGCCAGCAGCACCGGACTAGCAATCACCGGGGAGCTGTTTTTT
>NA|TRBJ2-1|NA|TRBV7-2
CASSEPGLIYNEQFF
TGTGCCAGCAGCGAACCGGGACTGATCTACAATGAGCAGTTCTTC
>NA|TRBJ1-2|NA|TRBV7-9
CANPSPGPAHNYGYTF
TGTGCCAATCCATCTCCGGGTCCAGCTCATAACTATGGCTACACCTTC
>TRBD1|TRBJ1-2|NA|TRBV4-1
CASSLDRDDYGYTF
TGCGCCAGCAGCCTGGACAGGGACGACTATGGCTACACCTTC
>NA|TRBJ2-5|NA|TRBV7-2
CASSLPAEETQYF
TGTGCCAGCAGCTTACCGGCGGAAGAGACCCAGTACTTC
>TRBD1|TRBJ1-6|NA|TRBV2
CASSVGQGDNSPLHF
TGTGCCAGCAGTGTTGGACAGGGGGATAATTCACCCCTCCACTTT
>TRBD1|TRBJ2-5|NA|TRBV7-9
CASRPGQQGAETQYF
TGTGCCAGCAGGCCAGGTCAACAGGGGGCTGAGACCCAGTACTTC
>NA|TRBJ1-2|NA|TRBV5-1
CASSLDSPNYGYTF
TGCGCCAGCAGCTTGGACAGCCCCAACTATGGCTACACCTTC
>NA|TRBJ1-3|NA|TRBV13
CASSLRSSGNTIYF
TGTGCCAGCAGCCTACGGAGCTCTGGAAACACCATATATTTT
>TRBD2|TRBJ2-1|NA|TRBV6-4
CASSSEGLAGRGSSYNEQFF
TGTGCCAGCAGTTCTGAGGGACTAGCGGGAAGGGGAAGCTCCTACAATGAGCAGTTCTTC
>NA|TRBJ1-1|NA|TRBV10-1
CASPRTARTNTEAFF
TGCGCCAGCCCCCGGACAGCTAGAACAAACACTGAAGCTTTCTTT
>NA|TRBJ2-7|NA|TRBV3-1/TRBV3-2
CASSQDSGPGEQYF
TGTGCCAGCAGCCAAGACTCCGGGCCGGGGGAGCAGTACTTC
>TRBD1|TRBJ1-4|NA|TRBV28
CASSPSRDRTMAFF
TGTGCCAGCAGTCCGTCCCGGGACAGGACGATGGCGTTTTTT
>NA|TRBJ1-2|NA|TRBV30
CAWRSGPGGGYTF
TGTGCCTGGCGTTCAGGTCCCGGGGGTGGCTACACCTTC
>TRBD1|TRBJ2-7|NA|TRBV27
CASSFVGGQGLLSSYEQYF
TGTGCCAGCAGTTTCGTAGGGGGACAGGGCTTATTGAGCTCCTACGAGCAGTACTTC
>TRBD2|TRBJ2-1|NA|TRBV29-1
CSVDSGRTSSSYNEQFF
TGCAGCGTTGATAGCGGGCGGACCTCTAGCTCCTACAATGAGCAGTTCTTC
>TRBD1|TRBJ2-5|NA|TRBV4-3
CASSLDRGRGETQYF
TGCGCCAGCAGCCTCGACAGGGGGCGGGGGGAGACCCAGTACTTC
>NA|TRBJ1-2|few|TRBV14
CASSQDEGDGYTF
TGTGCCAGCAGCCAAGATGAGGGGGATGGCTACACCTTC
>NA|TRBJ1-4|once|TRBV4-2
CASSQDPRGEKLFF
TGTGCCAGCAGCCAGGACCCCAGGGGTGAAAAACTGTTTTTT
>NA|TRBJ1-1|NA|TRBV29-1
CSVYAGEGNTEAFF
TGCAGCGTTTACGCTGGGGAGGGGAACACTGAAGCTTTCTTT
>NA|TRBJ1-1|NA|TRBV15
CATSRGAGTKNTEAFF
TGTGCCACCAGCAGAGGAGCCGGGACAAAGAACACTGAAGCTTTCTTT
>TRBD2|TRBJ2-2|NA|TRBV5-4
CASSPSGIANTGELFF
TGTGCCAGCAGCCCCAGCGGGATCGCGAACACCGGGGAGCTGTTTTTT
>NA|TRBJ1-4|NA|TRBV18
CASSPLGATNEKLFF
TGTGCCAGCTCACCACTCGGGGCAACTAATGAAAAACTGTTTTTT
>NA|TRBJ1-4|NA|TRBV19
CASEGLRGEKLFF
TGTGCCAGTGAGGGCCTGAGAGGTGAAAAACTGTTTTTT
>NA|TRBJ2-1|NA|TRBV6-5
CASSYGGNEQFF
TGTGCCAGCAGTTATGGAGGCAATGAGCAGTTCTTC
>TRBD1|TRBJ1-2|NA|TRBV24-1
CATSDRTGNGYTF
TGTGCCACCAGTGATCGGACAGGGAATGGCTACACCTTC
>TRBD1|TRBJ1-4|NA|TRBV30
CAWSLGTGEKLFF
TGTGCCTGGAGTCTGGGGACAGGGGAAAAACTGTTTTTT
>NA|TRBJ2-3|NA|TRBV7-6
CASASGLDTDTQYF
TGTGCCAGCGCCTCCGGACTTGACACAGATACGCAGTATTTT
>NA|TRBJ2-2|NA|TRBV28
CASRRTGYAPGELFF
TGTGCCAGCAGACGAACAGGGTACGCCCCCGGGGAGCTGTTTTTT
>TRBD1|TRBJ1-2|NA|TRBV27
CASSLTPGQGGRYGYTF
TGTGCCAGCAGTCTGACACCGGGACAGGGTGGTCGCTATGGCTACACCTTC